This TCR beta chain was sequenced in a study of vaccination and CD4 T cells after COVID-19. TCRdb reanalysed the PCR reads using MiXCR and keeps one entry per CDR3 protein. The top ten clones hold around 0.92% of a sample with about 18,000 distinct CDR3 sequences, roughly 60% of them seen once. This clonotype was detected only a few times. Germline assignment: CDR1 LNHDA and CDR2 SQIVND (reference sequence). Deletions cut 5 bases from V and 7 bases from J, with 11 bases between. The CDR3 contains 12 residues. The sample in question was CD4+ T cells from blood, obtained before SARS-CoV-2 vaccination. This TCR derives from a human donor who had recovered from COVID-19. The chain links TRBV19 to TRBJ1-2; D is possibly TRBD1 (5 bases). The CDR3 DNA follows: TGTGCCAGTAGTCCACGGGACGGTGGCTACACCTTC. Amino acids: CASSPRDGGYTF.